Presented here are 15 T cell receptor beta chains from one specimen sequenced in a study of graft-versus-host responses after intestinal transplantation. These receptors have no known antigen. Sequencing was performed with immunoSEQ multiplex PCR; in TCRdb, only in-frame clones are kept and a portion is missing. The table lists 55,000 to 80,000 clones, approximately 91% of them singletons. Sequenced here: unstimulated CD8+ T cells sorted from spleen or lymph node cells, sampled before transplant. These TCRs come from a human donor who was the organ donor for an intestinal transplant.

This chain joins TRBV10-3 and TRBJ1-1; a weak D match, TRBD1 (6 bases). V lost 1 base and J 3 bases, leaving 12 bases between the germline ends. Germline V CDR1 and CDR2: ENHRY, SYGVKD. The length of the CDR3 is 15 residues. CDR3: CAISEYKGVDTEAFF. In DNA, the CDR3 is TGTGCCATCAGTGAGTATAAGGGGGTGGACACTGAAGCTTTCTTT.

V is TRBV7-6 and J is TRBJ2-5; D possibly corresponds to TRBD2 (5 bases). Germline V gene lookup returns CDR1 SGHVS and CDR2 FNYEAQ. Between the trimmed V and J ends, which lost 5 bases and 5 bases, there was a span of 15 bases. CDR3 length: 14 residues. The DNA of the CDR3 is TGTGCCAGCAGCCGAGGTGCGGGCTGGGAGACCCAGTACTTC. This codes for CASSRGAGWETQYF.

This clone was found once. The chain's CDR3 is CASSSTWGDQETQYF. The DNA for the CDR3 is TGTGCCAGCAGTTCCACCTGGGGGGACCAAGAGACCCAGTACTTC. V is TRBV28 and J is TRBJ2-5; possible D gene TRBD2, 6 bases. This CDR3 has 15 amino acids. Germline CDR1 is MDHEN and CDR2 is SYDVKM. Trimming left V 4 bases short and J 0 bases short, with 12 bases between.

The chain is built from TRBV28 and TRBJ1-1; D ambiguous. V was clipped by 4 bases and J by 4 bases, with 22 bases between them. There are 17 residues in the CDR3. CDR1 and CDR2 (germline): MDHEN, SYDVKM. The CDR3 loop reads CASSSTWAGFSSTEAFF. The CDR3 DNA reads TGTGCCAGCAGTTCCACGTGGGCGGGGTTTTCTAGCACTGAAGCTTTCTTT.

This chain uses TRBV28 with TRBJ2-3; TRBD2 matches 13 bases. V lost 3 bases to trimming and J lost 2 bases; unmatched junction nucleotides: 14. Germline values: CDR1 MDHEN, CDR2 SYDVKM. This CDR3 has 20 amino acids. The CDR3 is CASSFVLGLAGETYTDTQYF. In nucleotides, the CDR3 is TGTGCCAGCAGTTTCGTATTAGGACTAGCGGGAGAAACGTACACAGATACGCAGTATTTT.

This chain joins TRBV6-6 and TRBJ2-5, with 7 bases fitting TRBD1. Germline-derived CDR1 and CDR2 are MNHNY and SVGAGI (reference sequence). With V trimmed by 6 bases and J by 5 bases, 6 bases remained unmatched. This CDR3 spans 13 amino acids. The CDR3 DNA sequence: TGTGCCAGCAGCCTCGGGACAGATGAGACCCAGTACTTC. It specifies CASSLGTDETQYF.

This chain connects TRBV5-1 to TRBJ1-1; D is unresolved. The length of the CDR3 is 11 residues. Trimming pared 3 bases from V and 6 bases from J, leaving 6 bases between. CDR1 SGHRS and CDR2 YFSETQ come from the germline V gene. CDR3 loop: CASSSGAEAFF. CDR3 sequence (DNA): TGCGCCAGCAGCTCCGGGGCTGAAGCTTTCTTT.

The chain employs TRBV27 and TRBJ1-1, with D perhaps matching TRBD1 (5 bases). The CDR3 loop spans 14 amino acids. Trimming cost V 5 bases and J 4 bases, with 14 bases left between them. Germline assignment: CDR1 MNHEY and CDR2 SMNVEV (reference sequence). The CDR3: CASSPLGGVTEAFF. In DNA, the CDR3 is TGTGCCAGCAGTCCCCTCGGGGGGGTCACTGAAGCTTTCTTT.

The chain links TRBV28 to TRBJ2-3, with 9 bases matching TRBD2. CDR3 length: 14 amino acids. Germline assignment: CDR1 MDHEN and CDR2 SYDVKM. V was pared by 4 bases and J by 5 bases, with 4 bases of the junction left unmatched. The CDR3 loop reads CASSWGLARDTQYF. CDR3 coding DNA: TGTGCCAGCAGTTGGGGACTAGCAAGAGATACGCAGTATTTT.

The rearrangement links TRBV9 to TRBJ2-5; 7 bases match TRBD2. The germline CDR1 and CDR2 sequences are SGDLS and YYNGEE. J was trimmed by 4 bases and V by 2 bases; bases with no gene match: 8. The length of the CDR3 is 15 residues. The CDR3 here is CASSVGGGLLETQYF. CDR3 DNA: TGTGCCAGCAGCGTTGGGGGGGGACTACTAGAGACCCAGTACTTC.

The rearrangement uses TRBV7-9 and TRBJ1-1; 8 bases line up with TRBD1. From germline, CDR1 is SEHNR and CDR2 FQNEAQ (reference sequence). There are 16 residues in the CDR3. V was clipped by 1 base and J by 3 bases; unmatched bases: 7. The CDR3 loop reads CASSLEPGGLYTEAFF. The DNA of the CDR3 is TGTGCCAGCAGCTTAGAGCCAGGGGGCTTGTACACTGAAGCTTTCTTT.

The genes are TRBV13 and TRBJ1-2, with a weak D call TRBD1 (6 bases). Trimming shortened V by 0 bases and J by 7 bases, and 9 bases separated the two germline ends. Per the germline V gene, CDR1 is PRHDT and CDR2 is FYEKMQ (reference sequence). The CDR3 runs to 13 residues. CDR3 loop: CASSLGHRVGYTF. For the CDR3, the DNA is TGTGCCAGCAGCTTAGGCCACAGGGTTGGCTACACCTTC.

The CDR3 DNA reads TGCGCCAGCAGCCAGGGGTCCGGAGGGGGCGCGGGTGGCTACACCTTC. This gives the protein CASSQGSGGGAGGYTF. The rearrangement links TRBV4-3 to TRBJ1-2; 7 positions match TRBD1. Germline-derived CDR1 and CDR2 are LGHNA and YSLEER. The CDR3 consists of 16 residues. The junction had 14 bases not matched to a gene; V was cut back by 3 bases and J by 7 bases.

The CDR3 is CASSPRLAGGYNEQFF. In nucleotides, the CDR3 is TGTGCCAGCAGCCCAAGACTAGCGGGAGGGTACAATGAGCAGTTCTTC. This chain links TRBV9 with TRBJ2-1; TRBD2 matches 14 bases. Germline V lookup: CDR1 SGDLS, CDR2 YYNGEE. The CDR3 totals 16 residues. Trimming took 4 bases from V and 4 from J; bases not matched to a gene: 4.

This rearrangement joins TRBV5-4 to TRBJ2-5; a weak D match, TRBD2 (7 bases). The V gene's germline CDR1 is SGHNT and CDR2 YYREEE (reference sequence). The CDR3 loop spans 18 amino acids. Trimming pared 4 bases from V and 2 bases from J, leaving 24 bases between. CDR3 in amino acids: CASSPQGRGRRVQETQYF. CDR3 coding DNA: TGTGCCAGCAGCCCCCAGGGGCGGGGGAGAAGGGTTCAAGAGACCCAGTACTTC.